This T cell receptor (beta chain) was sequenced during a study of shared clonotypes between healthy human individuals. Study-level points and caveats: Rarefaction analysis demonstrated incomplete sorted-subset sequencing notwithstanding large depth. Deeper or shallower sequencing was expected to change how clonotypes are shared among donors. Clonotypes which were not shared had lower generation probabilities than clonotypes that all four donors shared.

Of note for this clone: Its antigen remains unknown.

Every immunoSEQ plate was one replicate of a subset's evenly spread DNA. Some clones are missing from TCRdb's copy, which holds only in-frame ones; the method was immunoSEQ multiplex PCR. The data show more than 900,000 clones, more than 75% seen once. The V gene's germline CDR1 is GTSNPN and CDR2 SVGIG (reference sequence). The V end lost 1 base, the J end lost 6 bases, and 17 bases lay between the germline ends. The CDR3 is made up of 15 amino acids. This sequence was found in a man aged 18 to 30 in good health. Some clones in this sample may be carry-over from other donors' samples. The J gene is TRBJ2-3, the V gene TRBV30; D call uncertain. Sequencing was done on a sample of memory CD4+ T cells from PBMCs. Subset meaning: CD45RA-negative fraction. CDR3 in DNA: TGTGCCTGGAGTGCAGGCGAAAGGGTGGGGGATACGCAGTATTTT. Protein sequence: CAWSAGERVGDTQYF.